This record looks at one TCR beta chain sequence and its context. This record comes from a study of blood T cell repertoires in COVID-19. On the study more broadly: Donors in the United States, Italy and Spain gave samples during acute or convalescent COVID-19. PBMCs, B-cell-depleted T cells, or T cells provided the cDNA or gDNA that made up the material.

Authors' processing steps: Amplification with reference gene primers provided the estimates of nucleated cell counts. Only in-frame clones appear in the TCRdb table, and some are missing; sequencing was by immunoSEQ multiplex PCR. That table furnishes V, J and clone size, whereas the DNA furnished D and trimming. The data show some 150,000 clones, with approximately 87% seen just once and around 3.5% held by the top ten. Germline CDR1 reads SEHNR; CDR2 reads FQNEAQ (reference sequence). The V end was cut by 2 bases, the J end by 0 bases, with 10 bases between. The CDR3 spans 15 residues. J is TRBJ1-2 and V is TRBV7-9; no clear D gene. Sample: peripheral blood. The clonotype originates from a man aged 18 to 29 with active or convalescent COVID-19. CDR3: CASSLRWGANYGYTF. The CDR3 coding sequence is TGTGCCAGCAGCTTAAGATGGGGAGCTAACTATGGCTACACCTTC.